The 24 T cell receptor beta chains below come from one sample, sequenced in a study of blood T cell repertoires in COVID-19. Profiled with immunoSEQ multiplex PCR; TCRdb holds only in-frame clones, not every one. The data contain 110,000 or so clones, more than 75% of them singletons. Sequencing was done on a sample of peripheral blood. These receptors were obtained from a man aged 55 to 69 with acute or convalescent COVID-19.

Of note for this clone: This same CDR3 is encoded by further DNA sequences in the sample. The chain links TRBV27 to TRBJ2-1, with unresolved D. Germline CDR1 is MNHEY and CDR2 is SMNVEV (reference sequence). The CDR3 is made up of 13 amino acids. V lost 8 bases and J lost 2, with 10 bases in between. Written as DNA, the CDR3 is TGTGCCAGCTCCCTCCGGGCCTACAATGAGCAGTTCTTC. Translation gives CASSLRAYNEQFF.

This chain uses TRBV5-5 with TRBJ2-3; tentative D call: TRBD1 (5 bases). V was pared by 0 bases and J by 4 bases, with 9 bases between. Per germline, CDR1 SGHKS and CDR2 YYEKEE (reference sequence). The CDR3 runs 14 residues. The CDR3 nucleotides are TGTGCCAGCAGCTTGGGAAGCAGGGCAGATACGCAGTATTTT. Residues: CASSLGSRADTQYF. Drawing the rest from reference TRBV5-5 and TRBJ2-3, the complete variable domain is DAGVTQSPTHLIKTRGQQVTLRCSPISGHKSVSWYQQVLGQGPQFIFQYYEKEERGRGNFPDRFSARQFPNYSSELNVNALLLGDSALYLCASSLGSRADTQYFGPGTRLTVL.

The genes are TRBV27 and TRBJ2-3; 8 nucleotides match TRBD2. Germline V CDR1 and CDR2: MNHEY, SMNVEV (reference sequence). This CDR3 region has 14 residues. J lost 3 bases, V lost 6 bases, and 5 bases had no gene match. The DNA of the CDR3 is TGTGCCAGCAGACCAGCGGGAGTAACAGATACGCAGTATTTT. Translating gives CASRPAGVTDTQYF.

The rearrangement joins TRBV18 to TRBJ1-6, with D perhaps matching TRBD1 (6 bases). Trimming took 6 bases from V and 8 from J, leaving 17 bases between them. CDR3 length: 15 amino acids. Looked up from germline, CDR1 is KGHSH and CDR2 is LQKENI. The CDR3 loop reads CASSFQGRSYSPLHF. The CDR3 DNA sequence: TGTGCCAGCTCCTTTCAGGGGCGGTCCTATTCACCCCTCCACTTT.

The genes are TRBV27 and TRBJ1-2, with D possibly being TRBD1 (6 bases). The CDR3 spans 14 residues. CDR1 and CDR2 from the germline V gene are MNHEY and SMNVEV (reference sequence). The V end lost 8 bases, the J end lost 7 bases, and 20 bases lay between the germline ends. The CDR3 DNA reads TGTGCCAGCCTACCGGGGGGGGCGGGCGGTGGCTACACCTTC. This sequence encodes CASLPGGAGGGYTF.

This chain connects TRBV27 to TRBJ2-3; D unclear. Between the trimmed V and J ends, which lost 2 bases and 5 bases, there was a span of 8 bases. CDR3 length equals 13 residues. Looked up from germline, CDR1 is MNHEY and CDR2 is SMNVEV (reference sequence). The CDR3 sequence is CASSLNGRDTQYF. The DNA of the CDR3 is TGTGCCAGCAGTTTAAATGGCCGAGATACGCAGTATTTT.

The J gene is TRBJ2-1, the V gene TRBV29-1; TRBD1 matches at 7 bases. The CDR3 contains 13 residues. The germline V gene has CDR1 SQVTM and CDR2 ANQGSEA. V lost 5 bases and J lost 3; bases outside the gene matches: 4. The DNA of the CDR3 is TGCAGCGTTACCCGGACAGGCTACAATGAGCAGTTCTTC. Its translation is CSVTRTGYNEQFF.

V and J are TRBV28 and TRBJ2-7; D is unclear. The germline V and J ends were trimmed by 6 bases and 3 bases, with 9 bases remaining between them. The CDR3 spans 12 residues. The V gene's germline CDR1 is MDHEN and CDR2 SYDVKM. Here the CDR3 reads CASRETGYEQYF. The CDR3 region has the DNA TGTGCCAGCAGGGAGACGGGCTACGAGCAGTACTTC.

The chain links TRBV7-2 to TRBJ2-6; maybe TRBD1 (6 bases). The CDR3 has 15 amino acids. V gave up 3 bases and J gave up 2 bases, with 8 bases separating them. Germline assignment: CDR1 SGHTA and CDR2 FQGNSA. The CDR3 region is CASSFRGAGANVLTF. CDR3 sequence (DNA): TGTGCCAGCAGCTTCAGGGGCGCTGGGGCCAACGTCCTGACTTTC.

The rearrangement links TRBV4-1 to TRBJ2-3, with 13 bases identical to TRBD2. The CDR3 consists of 17 residues. The V and J ends lost 5 bases and 0 bases, in that order; junction bases with no gene match: 5. Per germline, CDR1 MGHRA and CDR2 YSYEKL. CDR3 loop: CASSFRTSGSSTDTQYF. The CDR3 bases are TGCGCCAGCAGCTTTCGGACTAGCGGGAGTAGCACAGATACGCAGTATTTT.

The chain links TRBV9 to TRBJ2-1, with 11 bases matching TRBD2. This CDR3 is 16 amino acids long. V lost 3 bases and J lost 7; bases outside the gene matches: 9. Germline CDR1 reads SGDLS; CDR2 reads YYNGEE. CDR3 in DNA: TGTGCCAGCAGCGCCGGTCGGCTAGCGGGAGGAAATGAGCAGTTCTTC. Translating it yields CASSAGRLAGGNEQFF.

The chain carries TRBV27 and TRBJ1-6; D uncertain. Trimming left V 4 bases short and J 0 bases short, with 10 bases between. Germline V CDR1 and CDR2: MNHEY, SMNVEV (reference sequence). The CDR3 covers 16 residues. Here the CDR3 DNA reads TGTGCCAGCAGTTGGGGAGCGAGCTCCTATAATTCACCCCTCCACTTT. This translates into CASSWGASSYNSPLHF.

This clone was detected a few times. J is TRBJ2-7 and V is TRBV27, with TRBD1 as a possible D gene (6 bases). This CDR3 contains 14 residues. Germline V gives CDR1 MNHEY, CDR2 SMNVEV (reference sequence). V was clipped by 3 bases and J by 9 bases, with 18 bases between them. CDR3 amino acids: CASSFGTYPLGQYF. In DNA, the CDR3 is TGTGCCAGCAGTTTTGGGACATATCCTTTAGGGCAGTACTTC.

The gene calls are TRBV19 and TRBJ2-1, with 8 positions matching TRBD1. V was pared by 4 bases and J by 4 bases, with 3 bases of the junction left unmatched. CDR3 length: 14 amino acids. From germline, CDR1 is LNHDA and CDR2 SQIVND (reference sequence). The CDR3 DNA reads as TGTGCCAGTAGTAAGGACAGGGAGTACAATGAGCAGTTCTTC. It encodes CASSKDREYNEQFF.

The gene calls are TRBV10-3 and TRBJ1-2; TRBD1 matches 7 bases. This CDR3 has 15 amino acids. CDR1 ENHRY and CDR2 SYGVKD come from the germline V gene. V lost 0 bases, J lost 6 bases, and 7 bases stayed unmatched. The CDR3, as DNA: TGTGCCATCAGTGAGTCAATTGACAGGGACGATGGCTACACCTTC. Protein product: CAISESIDRDDGYTF.

The chain recombines TRBV6-5 with TRBJ2-3, with TRBD1 as a possible D gene (6 bases). Trimming cost V 6 bases and J 2 bases, with 12 bases left between them. The germline V gene has CDR1 MNHEY and CDR2 SVGAGI. CDR3 length equals 14 residues. The CDR3 DNA follows: TGTGCCAGCAGCATCGGACAGCACACAGATACGCAGTATTTT. Amino acid sequence: CASSIGQHTDTQYF.

V and J are TRBV4-2 and TRBJ2-7; TRBD2 agrees at 8 bases. The CDR3 has 14 amino acids. The J segment lost 3 bases and the V segment lost 0 bases, leaving 1 base of the junction unmatched. The germline V gene encodes CDR1 LGHNA and CDR2 YNFKEQ. The CDR3 nucleotides read TGTGCCAGCAGCCAAGAGCTAGCGGGCTACGAGCAGTACTTC. Residues: CASSQELAGYEQYF.

V is TRBV2 and J is TRBJ2-7; 10 positions agree with TRBD1. This CDR3 comprises 15 residues. The germline CDR1 and CDR2 sequences are SNHLY and FYNNEI. Trimming at V came to 5 bases and at J to 2 bases, leaving 6 bases not matched to a gene. CDR3 nucleotide sequence: TGTGCCAGCAGTCCGGGACAGGGGCTCCCCTACGAGCAGTACTTC. It specifies CASSPGQGLPYEQYF.

The chain recombines TRBV28 with TRBJ1-5; D may be TRBD1 (6 bases). Per germline, CDR1 MDHEN and CDR2 SYDVKM. CDR3 length equals 14 residues. V lost 6 bases and J lost 6, with 15 bases in between. As DNA, the CDR3 is TGTGCCAGCAGGGAACAGGGTAGTGTTCAGCCCCAGCATTTT. It specifies CASREQGSVQPQHF. Full variable domain (rest looked up from reference TRBV28 and TRBJ1-5): DVKVTQSSRYLVKRTGEKVFLECVQDMDHENMFWYRQDPGLGLRLIYFSYDVKMKEKGDIPEGYSVSREKKERFSLILESASTNQTSMYLCASREQGSVQPQHFGDGTRLSIL.

This chain links TRBV7-9 with TRBJ2-2; 11 bases are shared with TRBD2. Losses at the gene ends were 5 bases for V and 6 bases for J; bases not matched to a gene: 5. Germline-derived CDR1 and CDR2 are SEHNR and FQNEAQ (reference sequence). This CDR3 region has 15 residues. CDR3 region: CASSPLAGGSGELFF. CDR3 DNA sequence: TGTGCCAGCAGCCCCCTAGCGGGAGGTTCCGGGGAGCTGTTTTTT.

The V and J genes are TRBV10-3 and TRBJ2-5, with D tentatively TRBD2 (6 bases). V lost 5 bases, J lost 5 bases, and 15 bases lay in between. This CDR3 region has 14 residues. From germline, CDR1 is ENHRY and CDR2 SYGVKD. The chain's CDR3 is CAISSGGDVETQYF. The CDR3 bases are TGTGCCATCAGTTCTGGAGGGGATGTGGAGACCCAGTACTTC.

The rearrangement links TRBV2 to TRBJ2-2; 9 bases map to TRBD2. Germline trimming cut 8 bases from V and 5 bases from J; bases unmatched to any gene: 15. Germline values: CDR1 SNHLY, CDR2 FYNNEI. CDR3 size: 17 residues. The CDR3 region has the DNA TGTGCCAGCCCCACCTTAGTTAGCGGGAGATGGACCGGGGAGCTGTTTTTT. Its protein product is CASPTLVSGRWTGELFF.

The V call is TRBV28, the J call TRBJ2-3, with 12 bases fitting TRBD2. J gave up 0 bases and V 4 bases, and 8 bases lay outside the gene matches. The CDR3 length is 18 residues. Germline CDR1 is MDHEN and CDR2 is SYDVKM. The CDR3 loop reads CASSSPGLAGTSTDTQYF. CDR3 DNA sequence: TGTGCCAGCAGTTCCCCCGGACTAGCGGGGACTAGCACAGATACGCAGTATTTT. The whole variable domain, filled in from reference TRBV28 and TRBJ2-3, reads DVKVTQSSRYLVKRTGEKVFLECVQDMDHENMFWYRQDPGLGLRLIYFSYDVKMKEKGDIPEGYSVSREKKERFSLILESASTNQTSMYLCASSSPGLAGTSTDTQYFGPGTRLTVL.

This chain joins TRBV27 and TRBJ2-1; maybe TRBD2 (5 bases). This CDR3 contains 14 residues. V was clipped by 2 bases and J by 4 bases, with 9 bases between them. Germline V lookup: CDR1 MNHEY, CDR2 SMNVEV (reference sequence). CDR3 amino acids: CASSLRTPYNEQFF. Here the CDR3 DNA reads TGTGCCAGCAGTTTAAGGACTCCATACAATGAGCAGTTCTTC.